This TCR beta chain is from a study of graft-versus-host responses after intestinal transplantation. Study-wide context: All recipients got anti-thymocyte globulin induction, then tacrolimus and steroids for approximately three years. Study-wide results and limits: High graft-versus-host to host-versus-graft T cell clonal ratios marked allografts of patients with graft-donor macrochimerism. Early declines in HvG clones that occurred post-transplant were associated with peak circulating GvH clone levels.

Notes on this clone: The antigen remains undetermined.

Trimming left V 0 bases short and J 9 bases short, with 7 bases between. This CDR3 has 12 amino acids. Germline CDR1 and CDR2: SGHDT and YYEEEE. The protocol was immunoSEQ multiplex PCR, while the TCRdb copy is restricted to in-frame clones and leaves out a portion. The table lists over 65,000 clones, 85% to 95% of them singletons, with 7.6% in the top ten. Sequencing was performed on unstimulated CD8+ T cells sorted from spleen or lymph node cells, taken before transplant. V gene TRBV5-6 combines with J gene TRBJ2-1; D is unclear. The receptor was isolated from a human donor who was the organ donor for an intestinal transplant. The CDR3 here is CASSLVVTEQFF. For the CDR3, the DNA is TGTGCCAGCAGCTTGGTAGTGACTGAGCAGTTCTTC. The whole variable domain, remainder taken from reference TRBV5-6 and TRBJ2-1, is DAGVTQSPTHLIKTRGQQVTLRCSPKSGHDTVSWYQQALGQGPQFIFQYYEEEERQRGNFPDRFSGHQFPNYSSELNVNALLLGDSALYLCASSLVVTEQFFGPGTRLTVL.